This T cell receptor (beta chain) was found in a study of beta chain features in type 1 diabetes. The investigators reverse transcribed all of the isolated RNA, so they sequenced expressed TCRB transcripts. Clones were read by immunoSEQ multiplex PCR, and TCRdb kept only the in-frame ones, dropping some. Of fewer than 30,000 clones listed, less than 70% are singletons. Study-wide findings and caveats: Resolution of whether HLA type affects TCRB rearrangement was not achieved here. Type 1 diabetes patients had TCRB CDR3s that were shorter (moderately but significantly so) in all four CD4+ subsets.

This clone was seen more than once but under ten times. Antigen specificity is unknown. CDR1 and CDR2 from the germline V gene are SGHDT and YYEEEE. This CDR3 has 15 amino acids. After removal of 4 bases from V and 1 base from J, the junction contained 2 bases not matched to a gene. Sequenced input: Tregs from blood. The chain couples TRBV5-6 to TRBJ2-5; the match to TRBD2 covers 12 bases. The receptor's source is a woman under 30 with type 1 diabetes. CDR3 bases: TGTGCCAGCAGCGGACTAGCGGGGACCCAAGAGACCCAGTACTTC. Its translation: CASSGLAGTQETQYF.